These 16 T cell receptor beta chains originate from one sample sequenced in a study of blood T cell repertoires in COVID-19. The protocol was immunoSEQ multiplex PCR, while the TCRdb copy is restricted to in-frame clones and leaves out a portion. In the table there are 250,000 or so clones, about 73% of which are singletons. Sequences were obtained from peripheral blood. These receptors were collected from a woman of 80 years or more with acute or convalescent COVID-19.

V gene TRBV12-3 or TRBV12-4 combines with J gene TRBJ2-1; tentative D call: TRBD2 (5 bases). The germline V and J ends were trimmed by 8 bases and 9 bases, with 11 bases remaining between them. This CDR3 contains 11 residues. In DNA form, the CDR3 reads TGTGCCAGCCGTAGAGCGGTTGAGCAGTTCTTC. Encoded protein: CASRRAVEQFF.

This clone has only a few counts. The chain links TRBV6-5 to TRBJ2-1, with TRBD2 identical over 10 bases. V shed 5 bases, J shed 6 bases, and the junction held 4 bases outside the gene matches. The CDR3 is made up of 14 amino acids. CDR1 and CDR2 from the germline V gene are MNHEY and SVGAGI. CDR3: CASSLAGVGNEQFF. The CDR3 bases are TGTGCCAGCAGTCTAGCGGGAGTAGGCAATGAGCAGTTCTTC.

The chain combines TRBV5-6 with TRBJ1-2, with 8 nucleotides matching TRBD1. The V and J ends lost 1 base and 6 bases, in that order; junction bases with no gene match: 5. This CDR3 spans 14 amino acids. Germline V gene sequence: CDR1 SGHDT, CDR2 YYEEEE. CDR3 in DNA: TGTGCCAGCAGCTTGCTGGGACAGGCCCATGGCTACACCTTC. Translated: CASSLLGQAHGYTF.

The chain has TRBV11-2 and TRBJ2-5, with 7 bases aligning to TRBD1. The CDR3 has 15 residues. Germline CDR1 is SGHAT and CDR2 is FQNNGV. Germline trimming cut 4 bases from V and 5 bases from J; bases unmatched to any gene: 10. DNA of the CDR3: TGTGCCAGCAGCTCATACAGGGGAAGGAGGGAGACCCAGTACTTC. Translation: CASSSYRGRRETQYF.

This sequence joins TRBV9 and TRBJ1-6, with 9 bases identical to TRBD1. This CDR3 has 15 residues. In germline, CDR1 is SGDLS, CDR2 YYNGEE. The trim removed 0 bases at V and 8 bases at J, leaving 3 bases unmatched. CDR3 sequence (DNA): TGTGCCAGCAGCGTAGAGGGACAGGGCCATTCACCCCTCCACTTT. It yields the protein CASSVEGQGHSPLHF.

The rearrangement links TRBV14 to TRBJ2-1; possibly TRBD1 for D (5 bases). V lost 1 base and J lost 3, with 16 bases in between. CDR1 SGHDN and CDR2 FVKESK come from the germline V gene. The CDR3 covers 17 residues. The CDR3: CASSQGISGHNYNEQFF. In DNA, the CDR3 is TGTGCCAGCAGCCAAGGGATCTCTGGACATAACTACAATGAGCAGTTCTTC.

This chain joins TRBV2 and TRBJ1-3, with 7 positions matching TRBD1. Trimming took 7 bases from V and 4 from J; bases not matched to a gene: 7. The CDR3 runs 14 residues. Germline-derived CDR1 and CDR2 are SNHLY and FYNNEI. Here the CDR3 reads CASTLTGRGNTIYF. The DNA of the CDR3 is TGTGCCAGCACCCTGACAGGGAGGGGAAACACCATATATTTT.

This chain connects TRBV5-1 to TRBJ1-3, with a possible D match to TRBD1 (5 bases). This CDR3 spans 14 amino acids. Germline loops: CDR1 SGHRS, CDR2 YFSETQ. Deletions cut 6 bases from V and 2 bases from J, with 12 bases between. This chain's CDR3 is CASTGGSPGNTIYF. The CDR3 nucleotides read TGCGCCAGCACCGGGGGGTCACCTGGAAACACCATATATTTT.

The chain carries TRBV3-1 (or the pseudogene TRBV3-2) and TRBJ2-5; TRBD1 might be the D (5 bases). Trimming removed 6 bases from V and 1 base from J, with 15 bases in between. The CDR3 is made up of 15 amino acids. Germline V lookup: CDR1 LGHDT, CDR2 YNNKEL (reference sequence). The chain's CDR3 is CASSLRTGTQETQYF. In DNA form, the CDR3 reads TGTGCCAGCAGTTTACGAACAGGTACCCAAGAGACCCAGTACTTC.

This clone was seen just once. This chain connects TRBV5-1 to TRBJ2-2; D not certain. The CDR3 has 16 residues. Germline V gene sequence: CDR1 SGHRS, CDR2 YFSETQ. V gave up 0 bases and J gave up 6 bases, with 15 bases separating them. The CDR3 reads CASSLGASQIAGELFF. DNA of the CDR3: TGCGCCAGCAGCTTGGGTGCAAGTCAGATCGCCGGGGAGCTGTTTTTT.

The chain recombines TRBV12-5 with TRBJ1-1; D not certain. Trimming took 8 bases from V and 6 from J, leaving 16 bases between them. Germline V gives CDR1 LGHNT, CDR2 FRNRAP. The CDR3 is 13 amino acids. The CDR3 nucleotides are TGTGCTAGTCCTCAGATGTCGGGAGCTGAAGCTTTCTTT. This encodes CASPQMSGAEAFF.

This chain connects TRBV6-5 to TRBJ1-2; D not resolved. Trimming took off 8 bases at V and 5 bases at J, with 15 bases between the two ends. The CDR3 has 13 amino acids. Germline V lookup: CDR1 MNHEY, CDR2 SVGAGI. The CDR3 nucleotides read TGTGCCAGCGCCGAGAATGCCGCTTATGGCTACACCTTC. Translating gives CASAENAAYGYTF.

The chain has TRBV6-5 and TRBJ2-3, with 11 bases fitting TRBD2. Trimming at V came to 6 bases and at J to 2 bases, leaving 4 bases not matched to a gene. The CDR3 length is 15 residues. CDR1 and CDR2 (germline): MNHEY, SVGAGI. The DNA for the CDR3 is TGTGCCAGCAGATTAGCGGGAGGGAACACAGATACGCAGTATTTT. Amino acids: CASRLAGGNTDTQYF.

This rearrangement joins TRBV7-9 to TRBJ2-1, with TRBD2 identical over 13 bases. The CDR3 contains 15 residues. The germline V gene encodes CDR1 SEHNR and CDR2 FQNEAQ (reference sequence). J gave up 7 bases and V 4 bases, and 4 bases lay outside the gene matches. The CDR3 sequence: CASSSRLAGGNEQFF. For the CDR3, the DNA is TGTGCCAGCAGCTCCCGACTAGCGGGAGGAAATGAGCAGTTCTTC.

Only one count was recorded for this clone. The chain links TRBV10-3 to TRBJ1-4; D is perhaps TRBD1 (5 bases). Germline CDR1 ENHRY, CDR2 SYGVKD. V lost 0 bases and J 7 bases, leaving 9 bases between the germline ends. This CDR3 contains 14 residues. The CDR3 spells CAISESRGSEKLFF. CDR3 nucleotides: TGTGCCATCAGTGAGTCTAGGGGTAGTGAAAAACTGTTTTTT.

This clone was detected a few times. This chain uses TRBV30 with TRBJ1-6, with D possibly TRBD1 on 5 matching bases. The V end lost 7 bases, the J end lost 0 bases, and 13 bases lay between the germline ends. The CDR3 spans 15 residues. Germline assignment: CDR1 GTSNPN and CDR2 SVGIG (reference sequence). The CDR3 here is CASSEGSSYNSPLHF. The CDR3 DNA reads as TGTGCCTCCTCGGAGGGGAGCTCCTATAATTCACCCCTCCACTTT.